This passage covers 24 T cell receptor beta chains from one sample sequenced in a study of T cells after yellow fever vaccination. MiXCR, run by TCRdb on the 5' RACE reads, gives a single entry per CDR3 protein. Here the sample spans just under 600,000 distinct CDR3 sequences, roughly 14% being singletons. The material sequenced was PBMCs, taken on the day of the yellow fever booster vaccination. The receptor set was obtained from a man in his thirties or forties who received the YFV17D yellow fever vaccine.

This clonotype came up a few times. DNA for the CDR3: TGCGCCAGCAGCCAAGAACGGCTCGGCTCCTACGAGCAGTACTTC. Translating it yields CASSQERLGSYEQYF. The rearrangement links TRBV4-3 to TRBJ2-7; no definite D call. Trimming removed 0 bases at V and 0 bases at J, with 9 bases between. Germline loops: CDR1 LGHNA, CDR2 YSLEER. The CDR3 spans 15 residues.

This clonotype showed up just a few times. The chain is built from TRBV7-2 and TRBJ2-5; no definite D call. Germline CDR1 and CDR2: SGHTA and FQGNSA. The CDR3 length is 13 residues. V lost 7 bases to trimming and J lost 3 bases, with 12 bases between them. The CDR3 DNA sequence: TGTGCCAGCACCCCCCCCAATGAAGAGACCCAGTACTTC. Translating it yields CASTPPNEETQYF.

The CDR3: CSATSGRSGELFF. CDR3 nucleotides: TGCAGCGCGACTAGCGGGAGATCTGGGGAGCTGTTTTTT. The chain joins TRBV29-1 to TRBJ2-2; 12 bases are shared with TRBD2. The CDR3 has 13 residues. Germline V gene sequence: CDR1 SQVTM, CDR2 ANQGSEA. J gave up 8 bases and V 7 bases, and 5 bases lay outside the gene matches.

This clonotype has a handful of counts. The chain couples TRBV3-1 to TRBJ2-7; the D gene is possibly TRBD1 (6 bases). Trimming left V 1 base short and J 11 bases short, with 12 bases between. Germline V lookup: CDR1 LGHDT, CDR2 YNNKEL (reference sequence). The CDR3 runs to 12 residues. The CDR3 DNA follows: TGTGCCAGCAGCCAAGGTAAAGGGGGAGAGTACTTC. Amino acid sequence: CASSQGKGGEYF.

This clonotype has a handful of counts. The chain couples TRBV6-2 or TRBV6-3 to TRBJ2-4, with TRBD1 matching over 7 bases. V lost 6 bases to trimming and J lost 0 bases; unmatched junction nucleotides: 5. From germline, CDR1 is MNHEY and CDR2 SVGEGT. The CDR3 is 15 residues long. The CDR3 sequence is CASRSHRGAKNIQYF. CDR3 DNA: TGTGCCAGCAGATCGCACAGGGGAGCCAAAAACATTCAGTACTTC.

The rearrangement links TRBV18 to TRBJ1-5, with TRBD1 matching over 8 bases. After removal of 5 bases from V and 1 base from J, the junction contained 4 bases not matched to a gene. From germline, CDR1 is KGHSH and CDR2 LQKENI. The CDR3 contains 15 residues. CDR3 sequence reads: CASSRQGSSNQPQHF. CDR3 DNA: TGTGCCAGCTCAAGACAGGGGTCGAGCAATCAGCCCCAGCATTTT.

The chain is built from TRBV5-6 and TRBJ2-3, with TRBD2 matching over 7 bases. The CDR3 sequence is 16 residues long. From germline, CDR1 is SGHDT and CDR2 YYEEEE. V trimming: 3 bases; J trimming: 4 bases; junction bases outside the gene matches: 11. CDR3 in DNA: TGTGCCAGCAGCTCGACCCTAGCGGACGTTTCAGATACGCAGTATTTT. Its protein product is CASSSTLADVSDTQYF. The whole variable domain, filled in from reference TRBV5-6 and TRBJ2-3, reads DAGVTQSPTHLIKTRGQQVTLRCSPKSGHDTVSWYQQALGQGPQFIFQYYEEEERQRGNFPDRFSGHQFPNYSSELNVNALLLGDSALYLCASSSTLADVSDTQYFGPGTRLTVL.

This chain uses TRBV6-2 or TRBV6-3 with TRBJ2-1, with 11 bases fitting TRBD2. Germline CDR1 is MNHEY and CDR2 is SVGEGT. Trimming at V came to 0 bases and at J to 7 bases, leaving 5 bases not matched to a gene. This CDR3 has 16 amino acids. Written as DNA, the CDR3 is TGTGCCAGCAGTTACTCACTAGCGGGAGCCAGAAATGAGCAGTTCTTC. Its translation is CASSYSLAGARNEQFF.

The CDR3 sequence is CASSYTTGTLYEQYF. DNA of the CDR3: TGTGCCAGCAGCTATACCACCGGGACACTCTACGAGCAGTACTTC. The chain employs TRBV7-8 and TRBJ2-7; possibly TRBD1 for D (6 bases). V gave up 4 bases and J gave up 3 bases, with 16 bases separating them. The CDR3 runs to 15 residues. Germline V gene data show CDR1 as SGHVS and CDR2 as FQNEAQ.

This clonotype was seen only a few times. The chain links TRBV7-2 to TRBJ2-1, with D unclear. The CDR3 spans 15 residues. CDR1 and CDR2 (germline): SGHTA, FQGNSA. Trimming stripped 5 bases from V and 0 bases from J, with 11 bases between. The DNA of the CDR3 is TGTGCCAGCAGCCCCGGATCCATCTCCTACAATGAGCAGTTCTTC. It translates to CASSPGSISYNEQFF. The whole variable domain, filled in from reference TRBV7-2 and TRBJ2-1, reads GAGVSQSPSNKVTEKGKDVELRCDPISGHTALYWYRQSLGQGLEFLIYFQGNSAPDKSGLPSDRFSAERTGGSVSTLTIQRTQQEDSAVYLCASSPGSISYNEQFFGPGTRLTVL.

In its sample, this clonotype was seen many times. The chain links TRBV7-2 to TRBJ2-3, with a possible D match to TRBD2 (6 bases). This CDR3 region has 14 residues. V lost 4 bases and J lost 1, with 9 bases in between. Germline V CDR1 and CDR2: SGHTA, FQGNSA. The CDR3 here is CASSSGEGTDTQYF. DNA of the CDR3: TGTGCCAGCAGCTCGGGAGAGGGCACAGATACGCAGTATTTT.

This clonotype was observed once. The rearrangement uses TRBV6-1 and TRBJ1-6; 11 bases map to TRBD1. This CDR3 spans 13 amino acids. V was clipped by 10 bases and J by 13 bases; unmatched bases: 9. From germline, CDR1 is MNHNS and CDR2 SASEGT. This CDR3 is CATPGQGVSPLHF. In DNA form, the CDR3 reads TGTGCCACCCCGGGACAGGGGGTATCTCCCCTCCACTTT.

The genes are TRBV5-1 and TRBJ2-7; 11 bases agree with TRBD2. V lost 1 base, J lost 5 bases, and 17 bases stayed unmatched. The CDR3 is made up of 19 amino acids. Looked up from germline, CDR1 is SGHRS and CDR2 is YFSETQ. Here the CDR3 reads CASSLWGRASGRREDEQYF. The DNA for the CDR3 is TGCGCCAGCAGCTTGTGGGGGCGTGCTAGCGGGAGGAGGGAGGACGAGCAGTACTTC.

The V gene is TRBV14, the J gene TRBJ2-1, with D tentatively TRBD2 (5 bases). V was trimmed by 0 bases and J by 10 bases, leaving 10 bases between them. Germline-derived CDR1 and CDR2 are SGHDN and FVKESK. This CDR3 has 13 amino acids. CDR3 sequence reads: CASSQDRRLEQFF. DNA for the CDR3: TGTGCCAGCAGCCAAGATAGGAGGCTGGAGCAGTTCTTC. Combining the CDR3 with reference TRBV14 and TRBJ2-1 gives the whole variable domain EAGVTQFPSHSVIEKGQTVTLRCDPISGHDNLYWYRRVMGKEIKFLLHFVKESKQDESGMPNNRFLAERTGGTYSTLKVQPAELEDSGVYFCASSQDRRLEQFFGPGTRLTVL.

This clonotype has more than one count but fewer than ten. This sequence joins TRBV20-1 and TRBJ2-7; D is perhaps TRBD2 (6 bases). The V gene lost 6 bases and the J gene lost 7 bases, with 22 bases spanning the gap. The CDR3 has 14 residues. CDR1 and CDR2 from the germline V gene are DFQATT and SNEGSKA (reference sequence). The CDR3: CSALGGTHLGEQYF. Written as DNA, the CDR3 is TGCAGTGCCCTGGGCGGGACTCACTTAGGGGAGCAGTACTTC.

This chain links TRBV5-4 with TRBJ2-5, with D possibly TRBD2 on 6 matching bases. The ends were cut back, 4 bases at V and 2 bases at J, with 18 bases in the middle. This CDR3 region has 16 residues. Germline values: CDR1 SGHNT, CDR2 YYREEE (reference sequence). The CDR3: CASSPVGGPLQETQYF. The CDR3 DNA reads TGTGCCAGCAGCCCGGTGGGGGGTCCGTTACAAGAGACCCAGTACTTC.

This chain connects TRBV7-8 to TRBJ1-3; the D is unclear. CDR1 and CDR2 from the germline V gene are SGHVS and FQNEAQ. This CDR3 is built from 13 residues. V was cut by 5 bases and J by 4 bases, with 9 bases left in between. The CDR3 DNA follows: TGTGCCAGCAGCATTATGGGGGGAAACACCATATATTTT. Translated, it gives CASSIMGGNTIYF.

This clonotype was counted between two and nine times. The rearrangement links TRBV3-1 to TRBJ1-2, with TRBD1 as a possible D gene (5 bases). Germline assignment: CDR1 LGHDT and CDR2 YNNKEL (reference sequence). V dropped 4 bases and J dropped 8 bases, with 17 bases sitting between them. The CDR3 length is 14 residues. CDR3 in amino acids: CASSPPGGRRGYTF. For the CDR3, the DNA is TGTGCCAGCAGCCCCCCGGGGGGGAGGCGCGGCTACACCTTC.

This clonotype was detected only a few times. The chain links TRBV20-1 to TRBJ2-7; 9 bases fit TRBD2. The CDR3 runs to 14 residues. From germline, CDR1 is DFQATT and CDR2 SNEGSKA (reference sequence). V gave up 6 bases and J gave up 2 bases; unmatched junction bases: 8. CDR3: CSATSSGATYEQYF. In DNA form, the CDR3 reads TGCAGTGCGACCTCTAGCGGGGCCACCTACGAGCAGTACTTC.

This CDR3 is CSARGGGGAEPQFF. CDR3 DNA sequence: TGCAGTGCTCGCGGGGGGGGAGGAGCGGAACCACAGTTCTTC. The chain is built from TRBV20-1 and TRBJ2-1; TRBD2 aligns across 9 bases. From germline, CDR1 is DFQATT and CDR2 SNEGSKA (reference sequence). V lost 5 bases and J lost 13; bases outside the gene matches: 15. The CDR3 loop spans 14 amino acids.

This chain uses TRBV24-1 with TRBJ2-1, with TRBD1 identical over 10 bases. Germline lookup yields CDR1 KGHDR and CDR2 SFDVKD. J gave up 7 bases and V 0 bases, and 8 bases lay outside the gene matches. CDR3 length equals 17 residues. The CDR3 DNA sequence: TGTGCCACCAGTGATTTGACCCCGGGACAGGGGAGGAATGAGCAGTTCTTC. Translation: CATSDLTPGQGRNEQFF.

There are a few counts of this clonotype. The gene calls are TRBV4-3 and TRBJ1-2; D unresolved. The V and J ends lost 0 bases and 6 bases respectively, with 17 bases between them. The CDR3 has 16 residues. In germline, CDR1 is LGHNA, CDR2 YSLEER. CDR3 protein: CASSQDAVSGLDGYTF. As DNA, the CDR3 is TGCGCCAGCAGCCAAGATGCAGTTTCTGGGTTGGATGGCTACACCTTC.

The chain joins TRBV29-1 to TRBJ2-7; tentative D call: TRBD2 (6 bases). Trimming removed 2 bases at V and 6 bases at J, with 14 bases between. The CDR3 sequence is 13 residues long. Germline V CDR1 and CDR2: SQVTM, ANQGSEA. CDR3 loop: CSVESGGGTEQYF. The CDR3 bases are TGCAGCGTTGAAAGTGGTGGGGGGACCGAGCAGTACTTC.

This chain joins TRBV30 and TRBJ2-3; D gene unclear. The ends were cut back, 2 bases at V and 5 bases at J, with 14 bases in the middle. Per germline, CDR1 GTSNPN and CDR2 SVGIG (reference sequence). The CDR3 totals 14 residues. Here the CDR3 reads CAWSRVTLRDTQYF. The CDR3 DNA reads TGTGCCTGGAGTAGGGTGACCTTGAGAGATACGCAGTATTTT.